This is a list of T cell receptor beta chains from one sample in a study of blood T cell repertoires in COVID-19. Generated by immunoSEQ multiplex PCR, the TCRdb table keeps only in-frame clones and is missing some. The sample lists some 250,000 clones; over 65% were seen once. Sequenced: peripheral blood. The receptors were gathered from a woman older than 75 with acute or convalescent COVID-19. Both conserved end residues are part of each CDR3.

v_gene	j_gene	CDR3aa
TRBV2	TRBJ1-2	CASSEALPGQGLSYYGYTF
TRBV6-5	TRBJ1-1	CASSYPQGTEAFF
TRBV30	TRBJ1-6	CAWSTRDRGGNSPLHF
TRBV6-1	TRBJ2-3	CASSASGEWFADTQYF
TRBV6-5	TRBJ2-1	CASSYTSGRQNEQFF
TRBV27	TRBJ1-6	CASSSSTGTVQGSLHF
TRBV18	TRBJ2-2	CASSRTSRGGTGELFF
TRBV5-1	TRBJ2-6	CASSLGAQVSGANVLTF
TRBV6-5	TRBJ2-3	CASRTGGVGSDTQYF
TRBV7-6	TRBJ2-7	CASSRGQGYEQYF
TRBV18	TRBJ2-3	CASSGGVAGTGADTQYF
TRBV7-2	TRBJ2-7	CASSLAQGKAGEQYF
TRBV12-3/TRBV12-4	TRBJ1-2	CASSPRANYGYTF
TRBV12-3/TRBV12-4	TRBJ1-2	CASSLSGNYGYTF
TRBV7-2	TRBJ2-5	CASSQRQESETQYF
TRBV30	TRBJ1-4	CAWSVRQGRFHEKLFF
TRBV6-1	TRBJ2-1	CASSETPGRVNEQFF
TRBV20-1	TRBJ1-2	CSASLRGLASNYGYTF
TRBV7-2	TRBJ1-5	CASSLRDRADQPQHF
TRBV29-1	TRBJ2-3	CSEGRFSTDTQYF
TRBV5-6	TRBJ1-2	CASSPDREVGYTF
TRBV18	TRBJ1-3	CASSSGTGVRSTIYF
TRBV2	TRBJ1-2	CASRLTGANYGYTF
TRBV3-1/TRBV3-2	TRBJ2-1	CANLRETGTSGRGHEQFF
TRBV10-3	TRBJ2-1	CAIARTSGASEQFF
TRBV9	TRBJ1-3	CASSVKHSGNTIYF
TRBV4-3	TRBJ2-1	CASSQVRSSYNEQFF
TRBV6-6	TRBJ1-5	CASSNDRQPQHF
TRBV5-1	TRBJ1-2	CASSSRDRGSNGYTF
TRBV7-6	TRBJ2-1	CASSHGTSGGRYNEQFF
TRBV7-2	TRBJ1-6	CASSLGMGSTPNSPLHF
TRBV30	TRBJ1-6	CAWSVLNSPLHF
TRBV30	TRBJ1-1	CAWSAGQGRGGQAFF